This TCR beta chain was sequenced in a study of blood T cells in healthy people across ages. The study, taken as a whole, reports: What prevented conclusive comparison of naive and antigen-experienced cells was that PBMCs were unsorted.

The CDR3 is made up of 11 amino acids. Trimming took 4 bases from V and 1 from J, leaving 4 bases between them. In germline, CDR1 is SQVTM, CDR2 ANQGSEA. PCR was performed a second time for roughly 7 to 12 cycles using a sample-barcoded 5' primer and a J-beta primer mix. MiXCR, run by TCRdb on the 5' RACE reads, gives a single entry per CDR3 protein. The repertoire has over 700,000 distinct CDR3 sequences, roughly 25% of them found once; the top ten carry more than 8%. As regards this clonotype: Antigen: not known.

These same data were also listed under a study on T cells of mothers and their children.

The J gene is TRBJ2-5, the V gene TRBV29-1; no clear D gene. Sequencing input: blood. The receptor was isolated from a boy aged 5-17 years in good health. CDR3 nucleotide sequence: TGCAGCGTTGCCAGCCAAGAGACCCAGTACTTC. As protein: CSVASQETQYF. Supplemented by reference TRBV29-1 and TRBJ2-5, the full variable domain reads SAVISQKPSRDICQRGTSLTIQCQVDSQVTMMFWYRQQPGQSLTLIATANQGSEATYESGFVIDKFPISRPNLTFSTLTVSNMSPEDSSIYLCSVASQETQYFGPGTRLLVL.